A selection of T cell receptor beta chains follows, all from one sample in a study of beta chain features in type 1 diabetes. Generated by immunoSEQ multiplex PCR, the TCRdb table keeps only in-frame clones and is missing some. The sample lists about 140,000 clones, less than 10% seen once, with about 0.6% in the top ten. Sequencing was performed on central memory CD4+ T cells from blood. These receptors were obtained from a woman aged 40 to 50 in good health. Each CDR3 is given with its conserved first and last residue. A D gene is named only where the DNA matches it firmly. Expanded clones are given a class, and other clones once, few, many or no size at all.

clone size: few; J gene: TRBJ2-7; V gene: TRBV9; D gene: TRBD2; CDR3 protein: CASSERGTSGLHEQYF; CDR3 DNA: TGTGCCAGCAGCGAACGCGGGACTAGTGGTCTCCACGAGCAGTACTTC
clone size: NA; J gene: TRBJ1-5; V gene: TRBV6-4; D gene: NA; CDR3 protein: CASSETGSNQPQHF; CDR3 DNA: TGTGCCAGCAGTGAAACAGGGAGCAATCAGCCCCAGCATTTT
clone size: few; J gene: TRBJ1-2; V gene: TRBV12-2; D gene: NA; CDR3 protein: CASHLTGGYRYGYTF; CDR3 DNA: TGTGCAAGTCACCTGACAGGGGGTTATCGTTATGGCTACACCTTC
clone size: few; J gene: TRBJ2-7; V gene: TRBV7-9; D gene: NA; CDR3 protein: CASTGQSSYEQYF; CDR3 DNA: TGTGCCAGCACCGGACAGTCCTCCTACGAGCAGTACTTC
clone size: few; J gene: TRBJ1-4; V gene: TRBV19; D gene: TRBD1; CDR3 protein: CASTETGQGPMKEKLFF; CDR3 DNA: TGTGCCAGTACCGAGACGGGACAGGGACCAATGAAAGAAAAACTGTTTTTT
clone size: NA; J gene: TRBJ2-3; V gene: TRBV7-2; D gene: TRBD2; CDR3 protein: CASSLWRGGTFNTQYF; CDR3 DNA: TGTGCCAGCAGCTTATGGCGGGGGGGGACGTTTAATACGCAGTATTTT
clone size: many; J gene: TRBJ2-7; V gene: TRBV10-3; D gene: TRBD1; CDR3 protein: CAISRQGEGYEQYF; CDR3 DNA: TGTGCCATCAGTCGGCAGGGGGAAGGCTACGAGCAGTACTTC
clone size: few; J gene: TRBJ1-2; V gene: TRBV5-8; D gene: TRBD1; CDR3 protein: CASSPGTGGFYGYTF; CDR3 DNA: TGTGCCAGCAGCCCCGGGACAGGGGGCTTCTATGGCTACACCTTC
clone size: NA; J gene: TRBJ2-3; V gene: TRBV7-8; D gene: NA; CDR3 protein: CASSWLGDGWADTQYF; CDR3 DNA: TGTGCCAGCAGCTGGCTAGGTGATGGATGGGCAGATACGCAGTATTTT
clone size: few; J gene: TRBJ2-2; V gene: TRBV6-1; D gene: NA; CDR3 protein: CASSVSLNTGELFF; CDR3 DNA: TGTGCCAGCAGTGTCAGTCTGAACACCGGGGAGCTGTTTTTT
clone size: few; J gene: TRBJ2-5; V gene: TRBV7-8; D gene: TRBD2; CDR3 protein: CASSSGTSGETQYF; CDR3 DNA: TGTGCCAGCAGCTCAGGGACTAGCGGCGAGACCCAGTACTTC
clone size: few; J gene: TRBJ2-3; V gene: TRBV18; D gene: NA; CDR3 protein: CASSPLSSFGADTQYF; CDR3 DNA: TGTGCCAGCTCACCACTATCCTCATTCGGGGCAGATACGCAGTATTTT
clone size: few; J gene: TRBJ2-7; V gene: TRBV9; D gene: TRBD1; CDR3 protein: CASSPLGGQGLYEQYF; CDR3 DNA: TGTGCCAGCAGCCCCCTCGGGGGACAGGGTCTCTACGAGCAGTACTTC
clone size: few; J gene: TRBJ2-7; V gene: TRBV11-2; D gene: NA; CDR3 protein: CASSLRGNYEQYF; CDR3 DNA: TGTGCCAGCAGCTTGAGGGGGAACTACGAGCAGTACTTC
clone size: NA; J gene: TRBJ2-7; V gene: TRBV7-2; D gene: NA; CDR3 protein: CASSPGTLSSYEQYF; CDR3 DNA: TGTGCCAGCAGCCCCGGGACACTGAGCTCCTACGAGCAGTACTTC
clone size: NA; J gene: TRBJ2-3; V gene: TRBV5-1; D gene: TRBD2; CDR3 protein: CASSLEPAGGITDTQYF; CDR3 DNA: TGCGCCAGCAGCTTAGAGCCCGCGGGGGGTATCACAGATACGCAGTATTTT
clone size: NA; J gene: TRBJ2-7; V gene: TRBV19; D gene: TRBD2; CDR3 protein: CASSIDLGTSFFEQYF; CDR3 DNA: TGTGCCAGTAGTATAGATCTGGGGACTAGCTTCTTCGAGCAGTACTTC
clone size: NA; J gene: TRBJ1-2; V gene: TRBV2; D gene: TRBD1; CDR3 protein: CASSVRDSIPEGTF; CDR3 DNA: TGTGCCAGCAGTGTTAGGGACAGCATCCCCGAGGGGACCTTC
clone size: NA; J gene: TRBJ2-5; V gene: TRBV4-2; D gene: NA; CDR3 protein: CASSQDRTDPETQYF; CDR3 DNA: TGTGCCAGCAGCCAAGATAGGACAGATCCGGAGACCCAGTACTTC
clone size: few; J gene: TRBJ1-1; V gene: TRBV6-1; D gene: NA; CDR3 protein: CASSEPGHRNTEAFF; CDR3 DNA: TGTGCCAGCAGTGAACCGGGACACCGGAACACTGAAGCTTTCTTT